The T cell receptor beta chain under discussion was sequenced for a study of cytomegalovirus exposure and HLA in healthy donors. The study, taken as a whole, reports: Looking again later, the authors saw that most CMV-associated TCR beta chains seemed HLA-restricted.

As concerns this clone: Its antigen remains unidentified.

Researchers ran the PCR with 60 Vbeta and 13 Jbeta primers. The protocol was immunoSEQ multiplex PCR, while the TCRdb copy is restricted to in-frame clones and leaves out a portion. The table has over 100,000 clones, about three quarters seen once. Germline CDR1 LNHDA, CDR2 SQIVND (reference sequence). Trimming cost V 7 bases and J 5 bases, with 14 bases left between them. This CDR3 is 14 amino acids long. The specimen sequenced was PBMCs. The chain has TRBV19 and TRBJ2-2, with D possibly matching TRBD1 (6 bases). The origin of this receptor is a man aged 50 to 60 in good health and CMV-seropositive. CDR3 sequence reads: CASTGYRDTGELFF. The CDR3 DNA sequence: TGTGCCAGTACCGGTTACAGGGATACCGGGGAGCTGTTTTTT.